These 21 T cell receptor beta chains originate from one sample sequenced in a study of CD8 T cells in ankylosing spondylitis. MiXCR, run by TCRdb on the 5' RACE reads, gives a single entry per CDR3 protein. Seen here are 350,000 to 400,000 distinct CDR3 sequences, roughly 20% observed once, and the top ten hold around 14%. Sequencing was done on a sample of blood, either unsorted or a sorted T cell fraction (not recorded which). These receptors were taken from a male donor with ankylosing spondylitis or in good health (not recorded which).

This chain links TRBV7-9 with TRBJ2-3, with 7 bases matching TRBD2. There are 16 residues in the CDR3. Germline V gene sequence: CDR1 SEHNR, CDR2 FQNEAQ (reference sequence). J lost 4 bases, V lost 5 bases, and 12 bases had no gene match. Here the CDR3 reads CASSPAPSGAADTQYF. The CDR3, as DNA: TGTGCCAGCAGCCCTGCCCCCAGCGGGGCCGCAGATACGCAGTATTTT.

This clonotype has just a few counts. The chain couples TRBV4-1 to TRBJ2-1, with D possibly being TRBD1 or TRBD2 (5 bases each). Germline CDR1 MGHRA, CDR2 YSYEKL. CDR3 length: 15 amino acids. V was shortened by 0 bases and J by 5 bases, with 11 bases between the two germline ends. In DNA form, the CDR3 reads TGCGCCAGCAGCCAAGATCAAAGGGGAGACAATGAGCAGTTCTTC. Its protein is CASSQDQRGDNEQFF.

There are a few counts of this clonotype. The J gene is TRBJ2-7, the V gene TRBV15; D remains unclear. Germline CDR1 is LNHNV and CDR2 is YYDKDF (reference sequence). The CDR3 has 11 residues. The V end was cut by 5 bases, the J end by 7 bases, with 9 bases between. The CDR3 spells CATSSKREQYF. The CDR3 DNA reads TGTGCCACCAGCTCAAAGCGTGAGCAGTACTTC.

This clonotype was detected only a few times. CDR3 sequence reads: CASSQVLSGTDTQYF. The CDR3 DNA reads as TGCGCCAGCAGCCAAGTTCTCTCAGGCACAGATACGCAGTATTTT. V is TRBV4-1 and J is TRBJ2-3; D call uncertain. CDR1 is MGHRA, CDR2 YSYEKL, per germline. V was trimmed by 1 base and J by 1 base, leaving 9 bases between them. The CDR3 runs to 15 residues.

The table lists this clonotype with a few counts. The chain's CDR3 is CATSDPAGDQSQHF. DNA for the CDR3: TGTGCCACCAGTGATCCCGCAGGGGACCAGTCCCAGCATTTT. This chain uses TRBV24-1 with TRBJ1-5; maybe TRBD1 (6 bases). The germline V gene encodes CDR1 KGHDR and CDR2 SFDVKD. CDR3 length: 14 amino acids. Trimming took 3 bases from V and 11 from J, leaving 16 bases between them.

This clonotype has just a few counts. The genes are TRBV3-1 and TRBJ1-2; TRBD1 matches at 7 bases. CDR1 is LGHDT, CDR2 YNNKEL, per germline (reference sequence). With V trimmed by 4 bases and J by 3 bases, 5 bases remained unmatched. There are 14 residues in the CDR3. The CDR3 reads CASSPRDSYYGYTF. In nucleotides, the CDR3 is TGTGCCAGCAGCCCCCGGGACAGCTACTATGGCTACACCTTC.

In this sample, this clonotype turned up a few times. The chain carries TRBV24-1 and TRBJ2-5; 7 positions match TRBD1. Trimming at V came to 7 bases and at J to 3 bases, leaving 4 bases not matched to a gene. Germline assignment: CDR1 KGHDR and CDR2 SFDVKD. The CDR3 sequence is 13 residues long. CDR3: CATRRTGEETQYF. The CDR3 nucleotides are TGTGCCACCAGGAGGACAGGAGAAGAGACCCAGTACTTC.

As to this clonotype: The junction departs from the called germline gene at one end, perhaps through a read error. The chain employs TRBV7-7 and TRBJ2-3; D is undetermined. This CDR3 is 15 amino acids long. Germline V CDR1 and CDR2: SSHAT, FNYEAQ (reference sequence). CDR3 amino acids: CASSLLDRFTDTQYF. The CDR3 DNA reads as TGTGCTAGCAGCTTATTGGACCGTTTCACAGATACGCAGTATTTT.

This sequence joins TRBV7-9 and TRBJ2-1; possibly TRBD1 or TRBD2 for D (5 bases each). Trimming pared 3 bases from V and 2 bases from J, leaving 11 bases between. The germline CDR1 and CDR2 sequences are SEHNR and FQNEAQ (reference sequence). There are 15 residues in the CDR3. DNA for the CDR3: TGTGCCAGCAGCTTTGGGGACCCAACCTACAATGAGCAGTTCTTC. Protein sequence: CASSFGDPTYNEQFF. The full variable domain, with the rest looked up from reference TRBV7-9 and TRBJ2-1, is DTGVSQNPRHKITKRGQNVTFRCDPISEHNRLYWYRQTLGQGPEFLTYFQNEAQLEKSRLLSDRFSAERPKGSFSTLEIQRTEQGDSAMYLCASSFGDPTYNEQFFGPGTRLTVL.

The table lists this clonotype with many counts. The rearrangement uses TRBV12-3 or TRBV12-4 and TRBJ2-2; the D gene is possibly TRBD1 (6 bases). Trimming stripped 6 bases from V and 0 bases from J, with 11 bases between. The CDR3 has 15 amino acids. CDR3 in DNA: TGTGCCAGCAGCCTCGGGACACCGAACACCGGGGAGCTGTTTTTT. This translates into CASSLGTPNTGELFF.

The chain carries TRBV29-1 and TRBJ2-5; D gene ambiguous. V was shortened by 2 bases and J by 7 bases, with 5 bases between the two germline ends. This CDR3 region has 10 residues. From germline, CDR1 is SQVTM and CDR2 ANQGSEA. As DNA, the CDR3 is TGCAGCGTTGAATTAGGGACCCAGTACTTC. This translates into CSVELGTQYF. Looking up the rest from reference TRBV29-1 and TRBJ2-5 gives the full variable domain: SAVISQKPSRDICQRGTSLTIQCQVDSQVTMMFWYRQQPGQSLTLIATANQGSEATYESGFVIDKFPISRPNLTFSTLTVSNMSPEDSSIYLCSVELGTQYFGPGTRLLVL.

V and J are TRBV7-8 and TRBJ2-3; no firm D call. Germline V gene data show CDR1 as SGHVS and CDR2 as FQNEAQ. This CDR3 spans 15 amino acids. V lost 1 base, J lost 2 bases, and 10 bases lay in between. CDR3 loop: CASSLDERPTDTQYF. For the CDR3, the DNA is TGTGCCAGCAGCTTAGATGAGCGACCCACAGATACGCAGTATTTT.

V and J are TRBV27 and TRBJ2-5; 9 bases line up with TRBD2. The V gene end was trimmed by 7 bases and the J gene end by 7 bases; junction bases not matched to a gene: 13. Per the germline V gene, CDR1 is MNHEY and CDR2 is SMNVEV (reference sequence). This CDR3 has 15 amino acids. CDR3 bases: TGTGCCAGCACCCCGGTGGCGGGGGGGACCGCGACCCAGTACTTC. Translation gives CASTPVAGGTATQYF.

The V gene is TRBV12-3 or TRBV12-4, the J gene TRBJ1-1; no clear D. This CDR3 spans 14 amino acids. V lost 1 base and J lost 1, with 7 bases in between. CDR3 nucleotides: TGTGCCAGCAGTTTAGGCATCTCGAACACTGAAGCTTTCTTT. Translating gives CASSLGISNTEAFF.

This clonotype was detected a few times. This chain links TRBV29-1 with TRBJ2-7, with TRBD2 matching over 7 bases. CDR1 and CDR2 from the germline V gene are SQVTM and ANQGSEA. CDR3 size: 13 residues. J was trimmed by 5 bases and V by 6 bases; bases with no gene match: 10. The CDR3 DNA sequence: TGCAGCGTCCGCCCGGGGGGTCGGGACGAGCAGTACTTC. It yields the protein CSVRPGGRDEQYF.

This rearrangement joins TRBV29-1 to TRBJ2-5, with 8 bases matching TRBD2. Germline V CDR1 and CDR2: SQVTM, ANQGSEA. Trimming at V came to 3 bases and at J to 3 bases, leaving 15 bases not matched to a gene. There are 17 residues in the CDR3. The CDR3 reads CSVDGVREAGAKETQYF. Here the CDR3 DNA reads TGCAGCGTTGACGGGGTGAGGGAAGCGGGGGCCAAAGAGACCCAGTACTTC.

V usage is TRBV20-1 and J usage is TRBJ2-4; 9 bases line up with TRBD2. CDR1 is DFQATT, CDR2 SNEGSKA, per germline (reference sequence). CDR3 size: 14 residues. V gave up 8 bases and J gave up 3 bases; unmatched junction bases: 8. CDR3 sequence (DNA): TGCAGTTCCAGAGCGGGGGGAGACAAAAACATTCAGTACTTC. Residues: CSSRAGGDKNIQYF.

The V gene is TRBV7-8, the J gene TRBJ2-5; D uncertain. The CDR3 has 15 amino acids. The ends were cut back, 0 bases at V and 5 bases at J, with 13 bases in the middle. The V gene's germline CDR1 is SGHVS and CDR2 FQNEAQ. The DNA for the CDR3 is TGTGCCAGCAGCTTAGCCCTAGGGCTGGGGGAGACCCAGTACTTC. This codes for CASSLALGLGETQYF.

A few counts support this clonotype. This rearrangement joins TRBV20-1 to TRBJ2-7; D remains ambiguous. The CDR3 extends over 15 amino acids. Trimming pared 4 bases from V and 2 bases from J, leaving 18 bases between. Looked up from germline, CDR1 is DFQATT and CDR2 is SNEGSKA (reference sequence). The CDR3 region has the DNA TGCAGTGCTAAGGGCCAGTTAGGCGGCACCTACGAGCAGTACTTC. This codes for CSAKGQLGGTYEQYF.

This clonotype showed up just a few times. This chain joins TRBV12-3 or TRBV12-4 and TRBJ2-5, with 9 bases aligning to TRBD2. V dropped 3 bases and J dropped 4; count of bases not matched to a gene: 9. The CDR3 contains 16 residues. CDR3 protein: CASSFRGGALVETQYF. The CDR3 DNA reads as TGTGCCAGCAGTTTCCGCGGGGGGGCTCTAGTAGAGACCCAGTACTTC.

The sample holds a few counts of this clonotype. The chain combines TRBV12-3 or TRBV12-4 with TRBJ2-5; a weak D match, TRBD2 (6 bases). With 5 bases removed from V and 1 base from J, the gap between germline ends came to 14 bases. This CDR3 has 15 amino acids. The CDR3: CASSPWGEAQETQYF. The CDR3 coding sequence is TGTGCCAGCAGTCCCTGGGGGGAGGCCCAAGAGACCCAGTACTTC.